This T cell receptor beta chain was profiled in a study of beta chain features in type 1 diabetes. The authors reverse transcribed all of the isolated RNA, so sequencing captured expressed TCRB transcripts. This table comes from immunoSEQ multiplex PCR, and its TCRdb copy is limited to in-frame clones, with some not included. The sample lists 970,000 or so clones, 17% seen once, with about 0.025% in the top ten. Overall study results and limits: A cDNA-based sequencing approach could over-represent cells with high TCR expression. TCRB CDR3s were moderately but significantly shorter in Type 1 diabetes patients in all four CD4+ subsets.

This CDR3 is 16 amino acids long. Germline loops: CDR1 SGHNT, CDR2 YENEEA. Trimming removed 3 bases from V and 0 bases from J, with 12 bases in between. This clone was counted between two and nine times. The target antigen is unknown. Input material: naive CD4+ T cells from blood. This clonotype was obtained from a woman aged 18-30 years in good health. This chain connects TRBV11-3 to TRBJ2-1; TRBD1 might be the D (5 bases). The CDR3 DNA reads as TGTGCCAGCAGCTTTAGGGGCCTAAGCTCCTACAATGAGCAGTTCTTC. Translated, it gives CASSFRGLSSYNEQFF.